The 28 T cell receptor beta chains in this list originate from one sample, sequenced in a study of blood T cell repertoires in COVID-19. Sequencing used immunoSEQ multiplex PCR; TCRdb keeps in-frame clones, though not all of them. This sample has approximately 200,000 clones, with 79% found just once. The sequenced sample was peripheral blood. Receptors originate from a woman aged 40-49 years with COVID-19, enrolled during active disease.

This rearrangement joins TRBV3-1 (or the pseudogene TRBV3-2) to TRBJ1-1; D might be TRBD1 (5 bases). This CDR3 has 12 amino acids. The V end was cut by 11 bases, the J end by 7 bases, with 17 bases between. CDR1 LGHDT and CDR2 YNNKEL come from the germline V gene (reference sequence). CDR3 sequence: CASAPVGGEAFF. The DNA for the CDR3 is TGTGCCTCCGCGCCGGTCGGGGGTGAAGCTTTCTTT.

This clone was recorded many times. The chain combines TRBV12-2 with TRBJ2-1; TRBD2 is the table's D call, not checked against the DNA. TRBV12-2 is labeled a pseudogene. CDR3 length: 18 amino acids. In nucleotides, the CDR3 is TGTGCAAGTCGCTTAGCCTTTAGCGGGAGCCAAAGCTACAATGAGCAGTTCTTC. It specifies CASRLAFSGSQSYNEQFF.

This chain joins TRBV6-5 and TRBJ2-7, with 15 bases that match TRBD2. V gave up 5 bases and J gave up 3 bases; unmatched junction bases: 2. CDR3 length equals 15 residues. CDR1 and CDR2 from the germline V gene are MNHEY and SVGAGI. Here the CDR3 DNA reads TGTGCCAGCAGTAGGACTAGCGGGAGGGGCTACGAGCAGTACTTC. Protein sequence: CASSRTSGRGYEQYF.

This chain uses TRBV7-2 with TRBJ2-2; no reliable D call. Trimming took off 1 base at V and 4 bases at J, with 7 bases between the two ends. The CDR3 has 14 amino acids. CDR1 is SGHTA and CDR2 is FQGNSA in the germline V gene. The CDR3 nucleotides read TGTGCCAGCAGCTTAGTTACAGCCACCGGGGAGCTGTTTTTT. As protein: CASSLVTATGELFF.

The V and J genes are TRBV5-4 and TRBJ2-7; 8 bases match TRBD2. This CDR3 has 14 residues. Germline CDR1 is SGHNT and CDR2 is YYREEE (reference sequence). V lost 4 bases to trimming and J lost 7 bases; unmatched junction nucleotides: 10. CDR3: CASSLLGGAREQYF. CDR3 bases: TGTGCCAGCAGCCTCCTCGGGGGGGCCCGAGAGCAGTACTTC.

The CDR3 loop is CASRNQRGRESEAFF. The CDR3, as DNA: TGTGCCAGCAGAAACCAAAGGGGGCGCGAGTCTGAAGCTTTCTTT. The chain joins TRBV11-2 to TRBJ1-1, with 7 bases identical to TRBD1. This CDR3 spans 15 amino acids. J lost 6 bases, V lost 6 bases, and 13 bases had no gene match. Germline V lookup: CDR1 SGHAT, CDR2 FQNNGV. The variable domain in full, with the rest retrieved from reference TRBV11-2 and TRBJ1-1, is EAGVAQSPRYKIIEKRQSVAFWCNPISGHATLYWYQQILGQGPKLLIQFQNNGVVDDSQLPKDRFSAERLKGVDSTLKIQPAKLEDSAVYLCASRNQRGRESEAFFGQGTRLTVV.

The rearrangement joins TRBV5-1 to TRBJ2-6, with D perhaps matching TRBD1 (6 bases). Trimming stripped 2 bases from V and 0 bases from J, with 12 bases between. There are 17 residues in the CDR3. CDR1 is SGHRS and CDR2 is YFSETQ in the germline V gene. Here the CDR3 reads CASSFSGQHSGANVLTF. The CDR3 nucleotides are TGCGCCAGCAGCTTCTCAGGACAGCACTCTGGGGCCAACGTCCTGACTTTC.

The gene calls are TRBV11-3 and TRBJ2-3; TRBD2 matches at 7 bases. This CDR3 contains 13 residues. Trimming at V came to 4 bases and at J to 5 bases, leaving 3 bases not matched to a gene. CDR1 is SGHNT and CDR2 is YENEEA in the germline V gene. CDR3 residues: CASSWGGGDTQYF. As DNA, the CDR3 is TGTGCCAGCAGCTGGGGGGGTGGAGATACGCAGTATTTT.

The rearrangement joins TRBV7-2 to TRBJ2-1, with 11 bases lining up with TRBD1. Germline-derived CDR1 and CDR2 are SGHTA and FQGNSA. Trimming at V came to 5 bases and at J to 6 bases, leaving 15 bases not matched to a gene. The CDR3 spans 18 residues. The CDR3 nucleotides are TGTGCCAGCAGCCAAGAAATTTACCGGGACAGGGGGTTCAATGAGCAGTTCTTC. This sequence encodes CASSQEIYRDRGFNEQFF.

This sequence joins TRBV7-2 and TRBJ1-5; 10 nucleotides align to TRBD1. This CDR3 contains 18 residues. The ends lost 2 bases at V and 3 bases at J; junction bases unmatched: 10. In germline, CDR1 is SGHTA, CDR2 FQGNSA. The CDR3 sequence: CASSLKLGTGALNQPQHF. In DNA form, the CDR3 reads TGTGCCAGCAGCTTAAAGTTAGGGACAGGGGCCCTCAATCAGCCCCAGCATTTT. The variable domain in full, completed from reference TRBV7-2 and TRBJ1-5, reads GAGVSQSPSNKVTEKGKDVELRCDPISGHTALYWYRQSLGQGLEFLIYFQGNSAPDKSGLPSDRFSAERTGGSVSTLTIQRTQQEDSAVYLCASSLKLGTGALNQPQHFGDGTRLSIL.

This clone showed up just once. This chain links TRBV11-2 with TRBJ2-1; 10 nucleotides agree with TRBD2. The CDR3 contains 16 residues. Germline V gives CDR1 SGHAT, CDR2 FQNNGV. Trimming at V came to 5 bases and at J to 9 bases, leaving 13 bases not matched to a gene. The CDR3 here is CASSGSGRAALGEQFF. In DNA form, the CDR3 reads TGTGCCAGCAGCGGAAGCGGGAGGGCCGCATTGGGTGAGCAGTTCTTC.

The chain joins TRBV28 to TRBJ1-1, with D tentatively TRBD1 (5 bases). Germline loops: CDR1 MDHEN, CDR2 SYDVKM. V was trimmed by 6 bases and J by 6 bases, leaving 17 bases between them. There are 14 residues in the CDR3. For the CDR3, the DNA is TGTGCCAGCAGACTTAGCAGGGTCTTGGCTGAAGCTTTCTTT. It is translated as CASRLSRVLAEAFF. Complete variable domain (other parts from reference TRBV28 and TRBJ1-1): DVKVTQSSRYLVKRTGEKVFLECVQDMDHENMFWYRQDPGLGLRLIYFSYDVKMKEKGDIPEGYSVSREKKERFSLILESASTNQTSMYLCASRLSRVLAEAFFGQGTRLTVV.

CDR3 coding DNA: TGTGCCACTCCAACGGGTCTGGGCTCCTACGAGCAGTACTTC. Its protein product is CATPTGLGSYEQYF. The chain employs TRBV6-5 and TRBJ2-7; unclear D gene. The CDR3 sequence is 14 residues long. Germline CDR1 MNHEY, CDR2 SVGAGI. The ends were cut back, 10 bases at V and 0 bases at J, with 16 bases in the middle.

This chain joins TRBV7-2 and TRBJ1-1; 8 nucleotides agree with TRBD1. This CDR3 region has 15 residues. Germline CDR1 reads SGHTA; CDR2 reads FQGNSA. The junction had 6 bases not matched to a gene; V was cut back by 3 bases and J by 3 bases. This chain's CDR3 is CASSLTGDGYTEAFF. The CDR3 DNA reads TGTGCCAGCAGCTTGACAGGGGATGGTTACACTGAAGCTTTCTTT.

The chain carries TRBV7-9 and TRBJ2-1; D gene ambiguous. The CDR3 extends over 11 amino acids. Germline V gives CDR1 SEHNR, CDR2 FQNEAQ (reference sequence). V gave up 4 bases and J gave up 10 bases, with 8 bases separating them. CDR3 nucleotide sequence: TGTGCCAGCAGCTCCCAACTGGAGCAGTTCTTC. Amino acids: CASSSQLEQFF. The variable domain in full, completed from reference TRBV7-9 and TRBJ2-1, reads DTGVSQNPRHKITKRGQNVTFRCDPISEHNRLYWYRQTLGQGPEFLTYFQNEAQLEKSRLLSDRFSAERPKGSFSTLEIQRTEQGDSAMYLCASSSQLEQFFGPGTRLTVL.

V and J are TRBV30 and TRBJ2-7, with TRBD2 as a possible D gene (6 bases). Germline-derived CDR1 and CDR2 are GTSNPN and SVGIG (reference sequence). CDR3 length equals 13 residues. V was pared by 3 bases and J by 3 bases, with 12 bases between. Written as DNA, the CDR3 is TGTGCCTGGAGGGAGGGAAGGAGCTACGAGCAGTACTTC. Amino acids: CAWREGRSYEQYF.

This chain joins TRBV7-9 and TRBJ2-5; D gene unclear. CDR1 SEHNR and CDR2 FQNEAQ come from the germline V gene (reference sequence). The CDR3 totals 14 residues. V was clipped by 2 bases and J by 1 base, with 8 bases between them. CDR3 in DNA: TGTGCCAGCAGCTTATTGACTCTCCAAGAGACCCAGTACTTC. Its translation is CASSLLTLQETQYF.

This clone has more than one count but fewer than ten. This sequence joins TRBV5-1 and TRBJ1-2; 9 bases match TRBD1. The CDR3 runs 15 residues. Germline V gene sequence: CDR1 SGHRS, CDR2 YFSETQ. The V segment lost 2 bases and the J segment 4 bases; nucleotides outside the gene matches: 6. The CDR3 DNA sequence: TGCGCCAGCAGCTTAGCTGGACAGGGGATCTATGGCTACACCTTC. Translating gives CASSLAGQGIYGYTF.

The genes are TRBV13 and TRBJ1-1; TRBD1 matches 9 bases. CDR3 length: 14 residues. Trimming at V came to 6 bases and at J to 3 bases, leaving 5 bases not matched to a gene. CDR1 and CDR2 (germline): PRHDT, FYEKMQ (reference sequence). The CDR3 DNA sequence: TGTGCCAGCAGTTCGGGGACAGGGTACACTGAAGCTTTCTTT. This codes for CASSSGTGYTEAFF.

V usage is TRBV9 and J usage is TRBJ2-3; tentatively, D is TRBD1 (5 bases). V lost 0 bases to trimming and J lost 4 bases, with 9 bases between them. The V gene's germline CDR1 is SGDLS and CDR2 YYNGEE. The CDR3 has 14 residues. The CDR3 reads CASSVGGSADTQYF. The CDR3 DNA reads TGTGCCAGCAGCGTAGGGGGCTCGGCAGATACGCAGTATTTT.

This clone has just one count. J is TRBJ1-3 and V is TRBV6-5; weak D call: TRBD1 (6 bases). V was shortened by 0 bases and J by 2 bases, with 8 bases between the two germline ends. Looked up from germline, CDR1 is MNHEY and CDR2 is SVGAGI. This CDR3 comprises 15 residues. Written as DNA, the CDR3 is TGTGCCAGCAGTTACTCGGGGGCTACTGGAAACACCATATATTTT. Translating it yields CASSYSGATGNTIYF.

This clone was seen a few times. The chain carries TRBV7-9 and TRBJ2-5; 7 nucleotides match TRBD1. V lost 6 bases, J lost 5 bases, and 9 bases stayed unmatched. This CDR3 is built from 14 residues. Germline V gene lookup returns CDR1 SEHNR and CDR2 FQNEAQ (reference sequence). The CDR3 DNA follows: TGTGCCAGCAGACCGACAGGGATGGAGGAGACCCAGTACTTC. Amino acids: CASRPTGMEETQYF.

This clone has only one observation. The V gene is TRBV6-2 or TRBV6-3, the J gene TRBJ2-3; 8 nucleotides line up with TRBD1. Germline V gene sequence: CDR1 MNHEY, CDR2 SVGEGT. V lost 2 bases to trimming and J lost 5 bases; unmatched junction nucleotides: 6. This CDR3 is built from 15 residues. The CDR3 loop is CASSYPQGARDTQYF. In nucleotides, the CDR3 is TGTGCCAGCAGTTACCCCCAGGGGGCGAGAGATACGCAGTATTTT.

The chain carries TRBV4-3 and TRBJ2-3; D is unclear. Germline V gene sequence: CDR1 LGHNA, CDR2 YSLEER. Trimming pared 4 bases from V and 4 bases from J, leaving 9 bases between. CDR3 size: 13 residues. CDR3 DNA: TGCGCCAGCAGCCCGGTCTTAGCAGATACGCAGTATTTT. This codes for CASSPVLADTQYF.

The chain employs TRBV4-3 and TRBJ2-7; no reliable D call. Per germline, CDR1 LGHNA and CDR2 YSLEER. V was cut by 1 base and J by 7 bases, with 11 bases left in between. The CDR3 length is 13 residues. The CDR3 DNA sequence: TGCGCCAGCAGCCAAGTAATATCTCGGGAGCAGTACTTC. The encoded protein is CASSQVISREQYF.

This chain connects TRBV10-2 to TRBJ1-2; 10 bases line up with TRBD1. This CDR3 has 13 amino acids. V lost 6 bases to trimming and J lost 10 bases; unmatched junction nucleotides: 8. Germline-derived CDR1 and CDR2 are WSHSY and SAAADI. The CDR3 here is CASSFRDRGLYTF. The CDR3 region has the DNA TGCGCCAGCAGCTTCCGGGACAGGGGCCTCTACACCTTC.

This clone occurred a few times. The rearrangement uses TRBV9 and TRBJ2-1; D remains unclear. This CDR3 region has 15 residues. From germline, CDR1 is SGDLS and CDR2 YYNGEE. V shed 0 bases and J shed 6 bases, with 13 bases lying between them. CDR3 coding DNA: TGTGCCAGCAGCGTAGAGCTAGACGCCGGCAATGAGCAGTTCTTC. Translation: CASSVELDAGNEQFF.

The V call is TRBV3-1 (or the pseudogene TRBV3-2), the J call TRBJ2-7; no clear D gene. The germline V gene encodes CDR1 LGHDT and CDR2 YNNKEL (reference sequence). The germline V and J ends were trimmed by 0 bases and 7 bases, with 10 bases remaining between them. The CDR3 has 13 residues. The CDR3 sequence is CASSQEAAREQYF. CDR3 nucleotide sequence: TGTGCCAGCAGCCAAGAGGCAGCGCGAGAGCAGTACTTC.